One and the same sample provided the 21 T cell receptor beta chains below, sequenced in a study of cytomegalovirus exposure and HLA in healthy donors. The PCR had 60 Vbeta and 13 Jbeta primers. Profiling relied on immunoSEQ multiplex PCR, and the TCRdb table lists in-frame clones only, not all of them. Altogether around 220,000 clones are present, 65% to 80% being singletons, with the ten largest covering about 14%. The sample consisted of PBMCs. The receptors here all came from a man in his forties or fifties in good health and CMV-seronegative.

The chain uses TRBV19 and TRBJ2-1; 7 bases are shared with TRBD2. Looked up from germline, CDR1 is LNHDA and CDR2 is SQIVND (reference sequence). This CDR3 is 16 amino acids long. The junction had 11 bases not matched to a gene; V was cut back by 6 bases and J by 3 bases. The CDR3 reads CASRAGGRSGYNEQFF. CDR3 nucleotide sequence: TGTGCCAGTAGGGCTGGCGGGAGATCGGGCTACAATGAGCAGTTCTTC.

The chain links TRBV6-5 to TRBJ2-1, with D possibly being TRBD2 (7 bases). This CDR3 region has 15 residues. CDR1 is MNHEY, CDR2 SVGAGI, per germline. Trimming removed 2 bases at V and 9 bases at J, with 17 bases between. Here the CDR3 reads CASSYRSGGQSEQFF. In DNA, the CDR3 is TGTGCCAGCAGTTACCGTTCGGGGGGCCAGAGTGAGCAGTTCTTC.

The rearrangement joins TRBV13 to TRBJ2-7; a possible D gene is TRBD1 (5 bases). Trimming pared 5 bases from V and 6 bases from J, leaving 11 bases between. The CDR3 length is 12 residues. Germline V gene sequence: CDR1 PRHDT, CDR2 FYEKMQ (reference sequence). Here the CDR3 reads CASSLQGGEQYF. In nucleotides, the CDR3 is TGTGCCAGCAGCCTCCAGGGTGGCGAGCAGTACTTC.

The chain uses TRBV5-1 and TRBJ1-3; a possible D gene is TRBD1 (5 bases). CDR1 is SGHRS and CDR2 is YFSETQ in the germline V gene. V dropped 4 bases and J dropped 3 bases, with 11 bases sitting between them. This CDR3 is built from 14 residues. The CDR3 loop is CASSSQGYGNTIYF. CDR3 coding DNA: TGCGCCAGCAGCAGTCAGGGTTATGGAAACACCATATATTTT. The whole variable domain, remainder taken from reference TRBV5-1 and TRBJ1-3, is KAGVTQTPRYLIKTRGQQVTLSCSPISGHRSVSWYQQTPGQGLQFLFEYFSETQRNKGNFPGRFSGRQFSNSRSEMNVSTLELGDSALYLCASSSQGYGNTIYFGEGSWLTVV.

CDR3 loop: CASSQDKGDEQFF. The CDR3 DNA reads as TGCGCCAGCAGCCAAGATAAGGGGGATGAGCAGTTCTTC. The chain has TRBV4-3 and TRBJ2-1, with D possibly matching TRBD1 (6 bases). Germline loops: CDR1 LGHNA, CDR2 YSLEER. The V end lost 0 bases, the J end lost 8 bases, and 8 bases lay between the germline ends. CDR3 size: 13 residues.

The rearrangement links TRBV9 to TRBJ1-3, with TRBD1 matching 9 bases. Germline loops: CDR1 SGDLS, CDR2 YYNGEE. This CDR3 has 13 residues. Unmatched junction bases numbered 2, after V lost 3 bases and J lost 7 bases. This CDR3 is CASSADRGNTIYF. For the CDR3, the DNA is TGTGCCAGCAGCGCCGACAGGGGGAACACCATATATTTT.

The chain couples TRBV19 to TRBJ1-1, with a weak D call TRBD1 (6 bases). The CDR3 sequence is 16 residues long. Deletions cut 7 bases from V and 0 bases from J, with 18 bases between. The germline gives CDR1 LNHDA, CDR2 SQIVND (reference sequence). The CDR3 spells CASIKLGAPMNTEAFF. The DNA of the CDR3 is TGTGCCAGTATTAAATTGGGGGCCCCTATGAACACTGAAGCTTTCTTT.

The rearrangement links TRBV6-5 to TRBJ1-6; 8 positions match TRBD1. This CDR3 region has 15 residues. In germline, CDR1 is MNHEY, CDR2 SVGAGI. With V trimmed by 6 bases and J by 5 bases, 6 bases remained unmatched. The CDR3 nucleotides are TGTGCCAGCAGGAAAACACAGGGGGATAATTCACCCCTCCACTTT. This sequence encodes CASRKTQGDNSPLHF.

This chain uses TRBV28 with TRBJ1-1; the D gene is possibly TRBD1 (5 bases). Trimming took off 7 bases at V and 8 bases at J, with 14 bases between the two ends. Germline V lookup: CDR1 MDHEN, CDR2 SYDVKM. This CDR3 is built from 12 residues. CDR3 in amino acids: CASNYLRGEAFF. CDR3 DNA sequence: TGTGCCAGCAATTACCTTCGGGGGGAAGCTTTCTTT.

In its sample, this clone was seen a few times. The chain combines TRBV5-8 with TRBJ1-1; D is unclear. The CDR3 extends over 14 amino acids. V lost 4 bases to trimming and J lost 1 base, with 11 bases between them. CDR1 is SGHTS, CDR2 YDEGEE, per germline. CDR3 bases: TGTGCCAGCAGCCTAGGTGGTGGGAACACTGAAGCTTTCTTT. Its translation: CASSLGGGNTEAFF.

The chain couples TRBV11-1 to TRBJ1-1; TRBD1 agrees at 8 bases. The CDR3 is 16 residues long. Germline values: CDR1 SGHAT, CDR2 FQDESV (reference sequence). V trimming: 4 bases; J trimming: 1 base; junction bases outside the gene matches: 8. This chain's CDR3 is CASSSRDRLKNTEAFF. DNA for the CDR3: TGTGCCAGCAGCTCCCGGGACAGGTTGAAGAACACTGAAGCTTTCTTT.

The sample holds a few counts of this clone. CDR3: CASSDYSQETQYF. CDR3 bases: TGTGCCAGCAGTGACTATTCCCAAGAGACCCAGTACTTC. V gene TRBV9 combines with J gene TRBJ2-5; possible D gene TRBD2, 5 bases. Germline-derived CDR1 and CDR2 are SGDLS and YYNGEE. V was shortened by 5 bases and J by 1 base, with 9 bases between the two germline ends. CDR3 length equals 13 residues.

This chain joins TRBV9 and TRBJ1-5, with D perhaps matching TRBD1 (5 bases). V lost 0 bases, J lost 0 bases, and 19 bases lay in between. Germline V gives CDR1 SGDLS, CDR2 YYNGEE. This CDR3 comprises 19 residues. CDR3 bases: TGTGCCAGCAGCGTAGACGGAGGTCGGGACTTATATAGCAATCAGCCCCAGCATTTT. This codes for CASSVDGGRDLYSNQPQHF.

The table lists this clone with a few counts. The rearrangement joins TRBV19 to TRBJ1-5, with D tentatively TRBD1 (6 bases). This CDR3 comprises 14 residues. CDR1 LNHDA and CDR2 SQIVND come from the germline V gene (reference sequence). V was trimmed by 1 base and J by 2 bases, leaving 6 bases between them. CDR3 loop: CASSIGQGNQPQHF. DNA of the CDR3: TGTGCCAGTAGTATAGGACAGGGCAATCAGCCCCAGCATTTT. Full variable domain (remainder filled in from reference TRBV19 and TRBJ1-5): DGGITQSPKYLFRKEGQNVTLSCEQNLNHDAMYWYRQDPGQGLRLIYYSQIVNDFQKGDIAEGYSVSREKKESFPLTVTSAQKNPTAFYLCASSIGQGNQPQHFGDGTRLSIL.

In regard to this clone: Other nucleotide sequences in the sample specify the same CDR3. The gene calls are TRBV5-1 and TRBJ2-2, with 12 bases matching TRBD2. Trimming took 5 bases from V and 5 from J; bases not matched to a gene: 4. The CDR3 runs 15 residues. From germline, CDR1 is SGHRS and CDR2 YFSETQ. CDR3 amino acids: CASSSSGRATGELFF. In DNA, the CDR3 is TGCGCCAGCAGTTCTAGCGGGAGGGCGACCGGGGAGCTGTTTTTT.

The V call is TRBV5-1, the J call TRBJ1-1, with 8 nucleotides matching TRBD1. Germline CDR1 reads SGHRS; CDR2 reads YFSETQ. This CDR3 contains 13 residues. Germline trimming cut 1 base from V and 4 bases from J; bases unmatched to any gene: 0. This CDR3 reads CASSLTGGTEAFF. The DNA for the CDR3 is TGCGCCAGCAGCTTGACAGGGGGCACTGAAGCTTTCTTT.

As DNA, the CDR3 is TGTGCCAGCAGCTTAGGTGCTCAGAATGAAGAAGCTTTCTTT. It encodes CASSLGAQNEEAFF. The chain joins TRBV7-9 to TRBJ1-1; D uncertain. V was clipped by 1 base and J by 8 bases, with 14 bases between them. CDR1 SEHNR and CDR2 FQNEAQ come from the germline V gene (reference sequence). This CDR3 comprises 14 residues.

The rearrangement links TRBV6-5 to TRBJ1-1; weak D call: TRBD1 (6 bases). V lost 0 bases to trimming and J lost 4 bases, with 15 bases between them. Germline V gene data show CDR1 as MNHEY and CDR2 as SVGAGI. This CDR3 has 16 residues. The CDR3 DNA follows: TGTGCCAGCAGTTACTCGATGACAGGCGAGATCACTGAAGCTTTCTTT. Its translation: CASSYSMTGEITEAFF.

V is TRBV6-5 and J is TRBJ2-1; 11 bases fit TRBD2. Germline CDR1 and CDR2: MNHEY and SVGAGI. The CDR3 has 15 residues. Trimming cost V 2 bases and J 4 bases; bases outside gene matches: 1. The CDR3 loop reads CASSYGLAGYNEQFF. CDR3 sequence (DNA): TGTGCCAGCAGTTACGGACTAGCGGGTTACAATGAGCAGTTCTTC.

This chain joins TRBV9 and TRBJ1-1; D gene ambiguous. The length of the CDR3 is 14 residues. In germline, CDR1 is SGDLS, CDR2 YYNGEE. With 0 bases removed from V and 1 base from J, the gap between germline ends came to 7 bases. The CDR3 here is CASSVVHTNTEAFF. CDR3 DNA: TGTGCCAGCAGCGTAGTACATACGAACACTGAAGCTTTCTTT.

The chain has TRBV19 and TRBJ2-3; TRBD1 matches 8 bases. Germline lookup yields CDR1 LNHDA and CDR2 SQIVND (reference sequence). V was pared by 6 bases and J by 2 bases, with 13 bases of the junction left unmatched. The CDR3 is 17 amino acids. The CDR3 sequence is CASRPSDRASITDTQYF. CDR3 coding DNA: TGTGCCAGTAGGCCGTCGGACAGGGCGTCGATCACAGATACGCAGTATTTT. Supplemented by reference TRBV19 and TRBJ2-3, the full variable domain reads DGGITQSPKYLFRKEGQNVTLSCEQNLNHDAMYWYRQDPGQGLRLIYYSQIVNDFQKGDIAEGYSVSREKKESFPLTVTSAQKNPTAFYLCASRPSDRASITDTQYFGPGTRLTVL.